The T cell receptor (beta chain) described here comes from a study of CD8+ T cells in alopecia areata. With 2 bases removed from V and 5 bases from J, the gap between germline ends came to 12 bases. Germline V gene lookup returns CDR1 SQVTM and CDR2 ANQGSEA. CDR3 length equals 13 residues. After isolation, RNA underwent reverse transcription to generate cDNA as the sequencing template. Here immunoSEQ multiplex PCR was the method, and the copy in TCRdb shows in-frame clones only, minus some. The sample records 90,000 to 150,000 clones, around 64% being singletons. The chain recombines TRBV29-1 with TRBJ2-5; no clear D gene. Sequenced: CD4+ T cells sorted from blood. The sequence derives from a human donor in good health. Here the CDR3 reads CSVESSRGETQYF. The CDR3 coding sequence is TGCAGCGTTGAAAGTTCGAGAGGCGAGACCCAGTACTTC.